The source of this T cell receptor beta chain is a study of T cell responses to AZD1222 COVID-19 vaccine. The repertoire was sequenced with immunoSEQ multiplex PCR; TCRdb's copy has only in-frame clones and lacks some. The repertoire holds some 86,000 clones, with 80% as singletons. The receptor's source is an adult in good health. The source was peripheral blood, collected on day 0 of AZD1222 vaccination.

This CDR3 reads CASSLGGGHQPQHF. In DNA, the CDR3 is TGTGCCAGCAGCTTGGGAGGGGGCCATCAGCCCCAGCATTTT. The chain uses TRBV5-6 and TRBJ1-5, with 7 bases fitting TRBD1. CDR1 and CDR2 from the germline V gene are SGHDT and YYEEEE. The trim removed 0 bases at V and 5 bases at J, leaving 2 bases unmatched. The CDR3 loop spans 14 amino acids.